The sequence of this T cell receptor beta chain was determined in a study of blood T cell repertoires in COVID-19. Sequenced by immunoSEQ multiplex PCR; TCRdb stores in-frame clones only, minus some. The sample shows 200,000 or so clones, approximately 90% of them seen only once. Germline V gives CDR1 MNHNS, CDR2 SASEGT. Between the trimmed V and J ends, which lost 3 bases and 2 bases, there was a span of 11 bases. The length of the CDR3 is 14 residues. The sequenced sample was peripheral blood. This chain connects TRBV6-1 to TRBJ2-7, with D perhaps TRBD1 (6 bases). The receptor was derived from a man aged 55-75 years with COVID-19, enrolled during active disease. The CDR3 region is CASSELTGTYEQYF. As DNA, the CDR3 is TGTGCCAGCAGTGAGTTGACAGGAACCTACGAGCAGTACTTC.